This TCR beta chain was retrieved from a study of CD8 T cells in Susac syndrome. After extraction with the RNeasy kit, roughly 0.45 to 1 ug of the RNA was reverse transcribed using random hexamers. MiXCR, run by TCRdb on the immunoSEQ multiplex PCR reads, gives a single entry per CDR3 protein. The sample lists roughly 180,000 distinct CDR3 sequences, about 95% seen once, with 0.085% to 0.11% in the top ten. The sequenced sample consisted of CD4+ T cells from PBMCs. This clonotype was sampled from a human donor in good health.

CDR3 nucleotide sequence: TGCAGTGCTAGCGCTAGCGGGAGTCGGGAGCAGTACTTC. Translated: CSASASGSREQYF. This chain connects TRBV20-1 to TRBJ2-7; 10 bases are a match to TRBD2. This CDR3 has 13 residues. The J segment lost 7 bases and the V segment lost 3 bases, leaving 6 bases of the junction unmatched. Germline lookup yields CDR1 DFQATT and CDR2 SNEGSKA (reference sequence).